This TCR beta chain was profiled in a study of regulatory T cells in long-lasting Graves disease. Regarding the study as a whole: Newly diagnosed Graves' patients had higher TCR diversity than persistent ones.

Time point denoted: persistent/refractory GD, antithyroid drugs over 5 years with positive TRAb. Construction of the TCR library relied on RNA isolated from PBMCs. The length of the CDR3 is 15 residues. Germline CDR1 and CDR2: SGHDN and FVKESK. Trimming shortened V by 5 bases and J by 0 bases, and 11 bases separated the two germline ends. On this clonotype itself: Its specificity is not known.

CDR3 regions were amplified by Arm-PCR using iRepertoire HTBI primers to build TCR beta libraries. TCRdb re-called the multiplex PCR reads with MiXCR, one entry per CDR3 protein. The sample has some 340,000 distinct CDR3 sequences; roughly 24% are singletons. This specimen consisted of peripheral blood mononuclear cells (PBMCs), obtained when the disease was refractory, from a patient treated with antithyroid drugs. The chain recombines TRBV14 with TRBJ1-3, with D hard to call. This TCR derives from a woman aged 35 to 49 with Graves disease. For the CDR3, the DNA is TGTGCCAGCAGCAGGCGGGTAAACTCTGGAAACACCATATATTTT. This gives the protein CASSRRVNSGNTIYF.